The 6 T cell receptor beta chains presented below share a single source sample, sequenced in a study of blood T cell repertoires in COVID-19. The protocol was immunoSEQ multiplex PCR, while the TCRdb copy is restricted to in-frame clones and leaves out a portion. The sample lists tens of thousands of clones, approximately 78% seen once, with 16% in the top ten. The sequenced material came from peripheral blood. The source of these receptors is a man in his sixties or seventies with acute or convalescent COVID-19.

This clone was recorded a few times. V is TRBV29-1 and J is TRBJ1-2; D is unresolved. This CDR3 region has 15 residues. V lost 0 bases and J 6 bases, leaving 17 bases between the germline ends. Germline loops: CDR1 SQVTM, CDR2 ANQGSEA. The CDR3 bases are TGCAGCGTTGAAGATGGCGGGTTTCGGCGCGATGGCTACACCTTC. Translation: CSVEDGGFRRDGYTF.

The CDR3 sequence: CASSEASGGANSPLHF. CDR3 sequence (DNA): TGTGCCAGCAGTGAAGCTTCTGGGGGCGCGAATTCACCCCTCCACTTT. The chain uses TRBV6-1 and TRBJ1-6, with D perhaps TRBD1 (6 bases). The V gene lost 0 bases and the J gene lost 7 bases, with 13 bases spanning the gap. The CDR3 runs 16 residues. Germline CDR1 is MNHNS and CDR2 is SASEGT.

The rearrangement joins TRBV30 to TRBJ1-2, with D possibly TRBD1 on 6 matching bases. Germline lookup yields CDR1 GTSNPN and CDR2 SVGIG (reference sequence). The CDR3 loop spans 14 amino acids. The ends were cut back, 3 bases at V and 7 bases at J, with 18 bases in the middle. CDR3 nucleotide sequence: TGTGCCTGGAGGCCGAACAGGGTATTCGGTGGCTACACCTTC. It yields the protein CAWRPNRVFGGYTF.

This rearrangement joins TRBV7-9 to TRBJ1-1; D not resolved. Germline loops: CDR1 SEHNR, CDR2 FQNEAQ (reference sequence). Trimming shortened V by 7 bases and J by 4 bases, and 13 bases separated the two germline ends. This CDR3 comprises 13 residues. The chain's CDR3 is CASNPDRGTEAFF. The CDR3 coding sequence is TGTGCCAGCAACCCAGATCGGGGCACTGAAGCTTTCTTT.

The chain links TRBV19 to TRBJ1-4, with TRBD1 matching over 10 bases. The CDR3 covers 15 residues. CDR1 and CDR2 (germline): LNHDA, SQIVND (reference sequence). The J segment lost 7 bases and the V segment lost 8 bases, leaving 10 bases of the junction unmatched. The CDR3 bases are TGTGCCAGTGGGGGACAGGGGCGTATTGGTGAAAAACTGTTTTTT. This translates into CASGGQGRIGEKLFF.

The CDR3 reads CASSPTSSGTGTNTIYF. CDR3 DNA: TGTGCCAGCTCACCAACCTCCTCCGGGACAGGCACAAACACCATATATTTT. The chain recombines TRBV18 with TRBJ1-3; the match to TRBD1 covers 8 bases. CDR3 length: 17 amino acids. Germline assignment: CDR1 KGHSH and CDR2 LQKENI. The V and J ends lost 2 bases and 6 bases, in that order; junction bases with no gene match: 12.